This T cell receptor (beta chain) stems from a study of cytomegalovirus exposure and HLA in healthy donors. Study observations and caveats: Later work found most CMV-associated TCR beta chains apparently HLA-restricted.

V gave up 4 bases and J gave up 2 bases; unmatched junction bases: 5. The V gene's germline CDR1 is SGHRS and CDR2 YFSETQ. The length of the CDR3 is 16 residues. With 60 Vbeta and 13 Jbeta primers, the PCR was carried out. Sequencing used immunoSEQ multiplex PCR; TCRdb keeps in-frame clones, though not all of them. This table holds around 90,000 clones, 86% found once. As to this clone: Antigen unknown.

The chain links TRBV5-1 to TRBJ2-6; the match to TRBD1 covers 8 bases. The origin of this receptor is a man aged 30 to 39 in good health and CMV-seropositive. The sequenced material came from PBMCs. The CDR3 loop reads CASSPGQETGANVLTF. The CDR3 DNA reads as TGCGCCAGCAGCCCGGGACAGGAGACTGGGGCCAACGTCCTGACTTTC.